The 14 T cell receptor beta chains listed next were all sequenced from one sample in a study of cytomegalovirus exposure and HLA in healthy donors. The PCR employed 60 Vbeta primers together with 13 Jbeta primers. Produced via immunoSEQ multiplex PCR; TCRdb's table is partial and in-frame only. This table holds 100,000 to 150,000 clones, roughly 77% found once. Sequenced material: PBMCs. These receptors originate from a man aged 18 to 30 in good health and CMV-seronegative.

The genes are TRBV7-2 and TRBJ2-4, with 9 bases lining up with TRBD1. The CDR3 covers 15 residues. The V and J ends lost 6 bases and 0 bases, in that order; junction bases with no gene match: 3. The germline V gene encodes CDR1 SGHTA and CDR2 FQGNSA. The CDR3 coding sequence is TGTGCCAGCAGGCTGACAGGGGGAGCCAAAAACATTCAGTACTTC. Protein sequence: CASRLTGGAKNIQYF.

This chain connects TRBV7-9 to TRBJ2-1, with 10 bases matching TRBD1. CDR1 SEHNR and CDR2 FQNEAQ come from the germline V gene (reference sequence). The CDR3 has 14 residues. V gave up 1 base and J gave up 8 bases; unmatched junction bases: 2. The CDR3 sequence is CASSLVGTGDEQFF. CDR3 in DNA: TGTGCCAGCAGCTTAGTGGGGACAGGGGATGAGCAGTTCTTC.

The chain has TRBV6-1 and TRBJ2-2; D is perhaps TRBD2 (5 bases). CDR1 is MNHNS, CDR2 SASEGT, per germline. Trimming left V 0 bases short and J 5 bases short, with 16 bases between. The CDR3 spans 17 residues. CDR3 amino acids: CASSEAVRVLRTGELFF. The CDR3 region has the DNA TGTGCCAGCAGTGAAGCGGTGCGGGTACTGAGGACCGGGGAGCTGTTTTTT.

The V gene is TRBV14, the J gene TRBJ2-3; TRBD2 matches at 10 bases. V shed 1 base, J shed 5 bases, and the junction held 3 bases outside the gene matches. The CDR3 loop spans 15 amino acids. Germline values: CDR1 SGHDN, CDR2 FVKESK. This chain's CDR3 is CASSQGLAGVDTQYF. CDR3 DNA sequence: TGTGCCAGCAGCCAAGGACTAGCGGGTGTAGATACGCAGTATTTT.

The chain combines TRBV13 with TRBJ2-7, with 10 bases identical to TRBD2. The CDR3 is made up of 17 amino acids. The J segment lost 0 bases and the V segment lost 6 bases, leaving 11 bases of the junction unmatched. Per germline, CDR1 PRHDT and CDR2 FYEKMQ (reference sequence). Here the CDR3 reads CASSRTLAGVLSYEQYF. The CDR3 DNA follows: TGTGCCAGCAGTCGTACTCTAGCGGGGGTCCTCTCCTACGAGCAGTACTTC.

The chain uses TRBV7-6 and TRBJ1-4; 7 bases fit TRBD1. This CDR3 spans 15 amino acids. V lost 5 bases, J lost 5 bases, and 8 bases stayed unmatched. Germline assignment: CDR1 SGHVS and CDR2 FNYEAQ. The CDR3 region has the DNA TGTGCCAGCAGCAAAAACAGGGGTCCGAATGAAAAACTGTTTTTT. Translated, it gives CASSKNRGPNEKLFF. Full variable domain (missing parts from reference TRBV7-6 and TRBJ1-4): GAGVSQSPRYKVTKRGQDVALRCDPISGHVSLYWYRQALGQGPEFLTYFNYEAQQDKSGLPNDRFSAERPEGSISTLTIQRTEQRDSAMYRCASSKNRGPNEKLFFGSGTQLSVL.

This clone came up once. The genes are TRBV6-5 and TRBJ2-1; D perhaps matches TRBD1 (6 bases). Per the germline V gene, CDR1 is MNHEY and CDR2 is SVGAGI. Trimming left V 5 bases short and J 6 bases short, with 8 bases between. This CDR3 has 12 residues. CDR3 protein: CASSPTGNEQFF. CDR3 nucleotide sequence: TGTGCCAGCAGTCCGACAGGCAATGAGCAGTTCTTC.

The chain joins TRBV29-1 to TRBJ1-2; D is undetermined. Germline lookup yields CDR1 SQVTM and CDR2 ANQGSEA. The CDR3 contains 12 residues. The germline V and J ends were trimmed by 7 bases and 7 bases, with 16 bases remaining between them. This CDR3 is CSETRENRGYTF. The CDR3 bases are TGCAGCGAAACGAGGGAGAACCGTGGCTACACCTTC.

The chain recombines TRBV6-5 with TRBJ2-5; 14 bases align to TRBD2. V lost 4 bases, J lost 5 bases, and 6 bases stayed unmatched. CDR1 MNHEY and CDR2 SVGAGI come from the germline V gene. The CDR3 runs to 16 residues. This CDR3 is CASSFSGLAGEETQYF. The DNA for the CDR3 is TGTGCCAGCAGTTTTTCGGGACTAGCGGGGGAGGAGACCCAGTACTTC.

With regard to this clone: This specimen includes other DNA sequences encoding the same CDR3. This sequence joins TRBV2 and TRBJ1-1; 7 bases agree with TRBD1. Per germline, CDR1 SNHLY and CDR2 FYNNEI. The CDR3 consists of 13 residues. Trimming removed 6 bases from V and 1 base from J; junction bases left unmatched: 2. The CDR3 reads CASRRQGNTEAFF. DNA for the CDR3: TGTGCCAGCAGGCGACAGGGGAACACTGAAGCTTTCTTT.

To note about this clone: This sample includes further DNA sequences coding for the same CDR3. The chain links TRBV6-4 to TRBJ2-3, with 10 bases that match TRBD2. V gave up 2 bases and J gave up 6 bases; unmatched junction bases: 2. The CDR3 has 14 amino acids. The germline V gene has CDR1 MRHNA and CDR2 SNTAGT. The chain's CDR3 is CASSDSGGADTQYF. In DNA form, the CDR3 reads TGTGCCAGCAGTGACAGCGGGGGGGCCGATACGCAGTATTTT.

V usage is TRBV11-2 and J usage is TRBJ1-2; 10 positions match TRBD1. J gave up 6 bases and V 5 bases, and 6 bases lay outside the gene matches. Germline lookup yields CDR1 SGHAT and CDR2 FQNNGV. CDR3 length equals 14 residues. CDR3 region: CASSRGTGVDGYTF. The CDR3 region has the DNA TGTGCCAGCAGCCGTGGGACAGGGGTGGATGGCTACACCTTC.

This rearrangement joins TRBV4-3 to TRBJ2-7; 9 bases are a match to TRBD1. The trim removed 0 bases at V and 1 base at J, leaving 7 bases unmatched. Germline V lookup: CDR1 LGHNA, CDR2 YSLEER. The CDR3 runs to 17 residues. The CDR3, as DNA: TGCGCCAGCAGCCAAGAGTGGACAGGGGTTATATCCTACGAGCAGTACTTC. Amino acid sequence: CASSQEWTGVISYEQYF.

As regards this clone: At one end the junction does not follow the germline gene, possibly because of a read error. J is TRBJ1-2 and V is TRBV27, with a tentative D call TRBD1 (5 bases). Germline CDR1 MNHEY, CDR2 SMNVEV (reference sequence). This CDR3 region has 15 residues. CDR3 sequence (DNA): TGTGCCGGCAGTTCGGGAATGGGGGAGGGAAGCGGCTACACCTTC. This codes for CAGSSGMGEGSGYTF.